The 25 T cell receptor beta chains presented below share a single source sample, sequenced in a study of T-cell reconstitution after alpha-beta-depleted transplantation in children. Unique molecular identifiers tagged the TCRbeta library. TCRdb itself ran the PCR reads through MiXCR, one entry per CDR3 protein. The sample shows around 100,000 distinct CDR3 sequences, 4.5% to 7.5% of them seen only once. The sequenced sample was PBMCs, mostly from graft donor cells, obtained 60 days after TCRalphabeta/CD19-depleted stem cell transplant. These receptors were obtained from a female patient aged 2-9 years who had a stem cell transplant for Fanconi anemia, so the T cells may come from the graft donor.

This clonotype occurred many times. The rearrangement uses TRBV20-1 and TRBJ2-7, with TRBD1 identical over 8 bases. The germline V gene encodes CDR1 DFQATT and CDR2 SNEGSKA (reference sequence). J lost 2 bases, V lost 6 bases, and 6 bases had no gene match. The CDR3 is made up of 13 amino acids. The CDR3 is CSAADRVTYEQYF. The CDR3 DNA reads as TGCAGTGCCGCGGACAGGGTTACCTACGAGCAGTACTTC.

In this sample, this clonotype turned up many times. The chain recombines TRBV6-1 with TRBJ2-4; 7 positions match TRBD1. The J segment lost 3 bases and the V segment lost 2 bases, leaving 16 bases of the junction unmatched. Looked up from germline, CDR1 is MNHNS and CDR2 is SASEGT. The CDR3 is made up of 19 amino acids. CDR3 nucleotides: TGTGCCAGCAGTGAACCGATGGGGGATTCCGACAGGGTCAAAAACATTCAGTACTTC. Translating gives CASSEPMGDSDRVKNIQYF.

This clonotype was observed a few times. This chain links TRBV19 with TRBJ2-7, with D possibly TRBD2 on 5 matching bases. The CDR3 totals 14 residues. Germline V gives CDR1 LNHDA, CDR2 SQIVND (reference sequence). The V and J ends lost 3 bases and 3 bases respectively, with 12 bases between them. The CDR3 bases are TGTGCCAGTAGTATCGCCGGCGGGCACTACGAGCAGTACTTC. Protein product: CASSIAGGHYEQYF.

This clonotype was detected ten times or more. The gene calls are TRBV7-2 and TRBJ1-1; TRBD1 is a possible D gene (5 bases). In germline, CDR1 is SGHTA, CDR2 FQGNSA. Trimming took off 2 bases at V and 1 base at J, with 11 bases between the two ends. The CDR3 is made up of 15 amino acids. This CDR3 is CASSLRTGWNTEAFF. CDR3 sequence (DNA): TGTGCCAGCAGCTTACGTACAGGTTGGAACACTGAAGCTTTCTTT.

This clonotype has a count of ten or more. V usage is TRBV12-3 or TRBV12-4 and J usage is TRBJ2-7; 7 nucleotides match TRBD2. This CDR3 comprises 16 residues. V trimming: 1 base; J trimming: 0 bases; junction bases outside the gene matches: 6. The CDR3 bases are TGTGCCAGCAGTTTAGTCCTAGCGGAGAACTCCTACGAGCAGTACTTC. Its protein is CASSLVLAENSYEQYF.

This clonotype was seen many times. The chain joins TRBV20-1 to TRBJ2-7; D remains unclear. The CDR3 is made up of 14 amino acids. Germline V gene sequence: CDR1 DFQATT, CDR2 SNEGSKA (reference sequence). V gave up 5 bases and J gave up 5 bases, with 19 bases separating them. This CDR3 reads CSAPNNPGLDEQYF. CDR3 nucleotides: TGCAGTGCTCCGAACAACCCAGGCCTGGACGAGCAGTACTTC.

The chain combines TRBV6-1 with TRBJ2-2, with TRBD1 as a possible D gene (7 bases). Trimming stripped 4 bases from V and 1 base from J, with 13 bases between. Germline CDR1 reads MNHNS; CDR2 reads SASEGT. There are 16 residues in the CDR3. The CDR3 DNA sequence: TGTGCCAGCAGTGTATACAGGGGAGGGAACACCGGGGAGCTGTTTTTT. Protein: CASSVYRGGNTGELFF.

This clonotype appeared a few times. The chain uses TRBV6-2 or TRBV6-3 and TRBJ2-7; 8 bases align to TRBD2. Germline lookup yields CDR1 MNHEY and CDR2 SVGEGT. This CDR3 comprises 17 residues. V lost 4 bases, J lost 5 bases, and 16 bases stayed unmatched. The CDR3 protein is CASSSKRPGLGLDEQYF. DNA of the CDR3: TGTGCCAGCAGTTCCAAGCGACCGGGACTAGGGTTGGACGAGCAGTACTTC.

This clonotype was recorded many times. This chain connects TRBV5-1 to TRBJ2-7; D might be TRBD1 (5 bases). V was shortened by 0 bases and J by 3 bases, with 16 bases between the two germline ends. The germline gives CDR1 SGHRS, CDR2 YFSETQ. The CDR3 is 16 amino acids. CDR3 bases: TGCGCCAGCAGCTTGGTTTCAGGGAAGCAGGTCTACGAGCAGTACTTC. This sequence encodes CASSLVSGKQVYEQYF.

The J gene is TRBJ1-1, the V gene TRBV23-1, with D unclear. TRBV23-1 is annotated as an ORF whose role is uncertain. This CDR3 region has 12 residues. V gave up 1 base and J gave up 5 bases, with 5 bases separating them. CDR3 amino acids: CASSQWGTEAFF. CDR3 nucleotides: TGCGCCAGCAGTCAATGGGGAACTGAAGCTTTCTTT.

This clonotype showed up many times. J is TRBJ2-3 and V is TRBV7-3; D gene uncertain. Trimming left V 5 bases short and J 2 bases short, with 11 bases between. Germline lookup yields CDR1 SGHTA and CDR2 FQGTGA. The CDR3 totals 14 residues. CDR3 loop: CASSDSRNTDTQYF. The CDR3 bases are TGTGCCAGCAGCGATAGCAGAAACACAGATACGCAGTATTTT. Variable domain in full (rest from reference TRBV7-3 and TRBJ2-3): GAGVSQTPSNKVTEKGKYVELRCDPISGHTALYWYRQSLGQGPEFLIYFQGTGAADDSGLPNDRFFAVRPEGSVSTLKIQRTERGDSAVYLCASSDSRNTDTQYFGPGTRLTVL.

The chain is built from TRBV11-2 and TRBJ2-3; 9 nucleotides align to TRBD2. J was trimmed by 5 bases and V by 1 base; bases with no gene match: 7. Germline CDR1 SGHAT, CDR2 FQNNGV. The CDR3 covers 16 residues. DNA for the CDR3: TGTGCCAGCAGCTTAGTTGGCGGGGGGGCCGAAGATACGCAGTATTTT. Its translation is CASSLVGGGAEDTQYF.

The gene calls are TRBV12-3 or TRBV12-4 and TRBJ2-7, with 14 bases matching TRBD2. This CDR3 contains 19 residues. Trimming took 5 bases from V and 0 from J; bases not matched to a gene: 12. The CDR3, as DNA: TGTGCCAGCAGTCCCCGCGTGGGACTAGCGGGAGCCAGCTCCTACGAGCAGTACTTC. Its translation is CASSPRVGLAGASSYEQYF.

This clonotype was detected many times. The junction departs from germline at one end; a sequencing error may be responsible. The chain recombines TRBV28 with TRBJ1-2; D uncertain. This CDR3 is 11 amino acids long. Germline CDR1 MDHEN, CDR2 SYDVKM. The CDR3 loop is CASSFRWIFAF. The CDR3 DNA is TGTGCCAGCAGTTTTCGCTGGATTTTCGCCTTC.

This clonotype has at least ten counts. The chain is built from TRBV28 and TRBJ2-7, with 8 bases aligning to TRBD1. V lost 3 bases and J lost 0; bases outside the gene matches: 4. Germline V CDR1 and CDR2: MDHEN, SYDVKM. This CDR3 has 15 amino acids. The CDR3 loop reads CASSFAGQVSYEQYF. The CDR3 nucleotides read TGTGCCAGCAGTTTTGCGGGACAGGTCTCCTACGAGCAGTACTTC.

The rearrangement links TRBV5-1 to TRBJ2-2; D is uncertain. Trimming removed 4 bases from V and 6 bases from J, with 19 bases in between. Germline CDR1 reads SGHRS; CDR2 reads YFSETQ. The CDR3 runs to 16 residues. The chain's CDR3 is CASSPFPSQSAGELFF. The CDR3 DNA sequence: TGCGCCAGCAGCCCCTTCCCCAGTCAATCGGCCGGGGAGCTGTTTTTT.

This clonotype was detected ten times or more. This chain joins TRBV7-3 and TRBJ2-1; TRBD2 might be the D (7 bases). Germline assignment: CDR1 SGHTA and CDR2 FQGTGA. Trimming shortened V by 2 bases and J by 10 bases, and 15 bases separated the two germline ends. This CDR3 contains 14 residues. The CDR3 bases are TGTGCCAGCAGCTTAGGGGGGGCAAAGGTAGAGCAGTTCTTC. Its protein product is CASSLGGAKVEQFF.

This clonotype was recorded at least ten times. The chain combines TRBV20-1 with TRBJ2-2; unclear D gene. The CDR3 is 12 residues long. The germline V gene encodes CDR1 DFQATT and CDR2 SNEGSKA (reference sequence). The V gene lost 3 bases and the J gene lost 5 bases, with 7 bases spanning the gap. The CDR3 bases are TGCAGTGCTAGCGGTCCAACCGGGGAGCTGTTTTTT. The encoded protein is CSASGPTGELFF.

Turning to this clonotype: One base away lies a much larger clone, so this may be a sequencing read error. The rearrangement uses TRBV12-3 or TRBV12-4 and TRBJ2-5; TRBD2 aligns across 7 bases. V gave up 3 bases and J gave up 5 bases; unmatched junction bases: 12. The length of the CDR3 is 16 residues. The CDR3 spells CASSFSRGRAWETQYF. Written as DNA, the CDR3 is TGTGCCAGCAGTTTTAGTAGAGGGAGGGCCTGGGAGACCCAGTACTTC.

The chain joins TRBV2 to TRBJ2-6; D uncertain. The CDR3 contains 13 residues. Germline V gene data show CDR1 as SNHLY and CDR2 as FYNNEI. Trimming took off 9 bases at V and 1 base at J, with 7 bases between the two ends. The CDR3 reads CARQRSGANVLTF. CDR3 in DNA: TGTGCCAGACAGAGATCTGGGGCCAACGTCCTGACTTTC.

This clonotype appeared many times. The genes are TRBV6-1 and TRBJ2-1, with 10 bases aligning to TRBD2. With 5 bases clipped from V and 9 bases from J, the junction kept 19 bases outside the gene matches. This CDR3 is 18 amino acids long. The germline V gene encodes CDR1 MNHNS and CDR2 SASEGT. CDR3 loop: CASSLASGLAGVEGEQFF. In DNA form, the CDR3 reads TGTGCCAGCAGTCTAGCAAGTGGGCTAGCGGGAGTCGAGGGTGAGCAGTTCTTC.

This clonotype was detected many times. The CDR3 bases are TGCGCCAGCAGCTTGGACAGCCTGAATGAAAAACTGTTTTTT. Residues: CASSLDSLNEKLFF. This chain uses TRBV5-1 with TRBJ1-4; D remains ambiguous. Germline CDR1 reads SGHRS; CDR2 reads YFSETQ. There are 14 residues in the CDR3. Trimming removed 0 bases from V and 5 bases from J, with 8 bases in between.

Points on this clonotype: This may be a read error, as it is one base from a much larger clone. This chain uses TRBV9 with TRBJ2-3; D uncertain. This CDR3 is 15 amino acids long. Germline V lookup: CDR1 SGDLS, CDR2 YYNGEE. The CDR3 loop reads CAGSVGSTQGDTQYF. The CDR3 DNA follows: TGTGCCGGCAGCGTAGGGTCTACCCAAGGCGATACGCAGTATTTT.

This clonotype showed up many times. The chain recombines TRBV28 with TRBJ2-5; no clear D gene. Trimming cost V 5 bases and J 2 bases, with 18 bases left between them. CDR1 and CDR2 from the germline V gene are MDHEN and SYDVKM. This CDR3 spans 16 amino acids. CDR3 amino acids: CASSPLDTDRQETQYF. The CDR3 nucleotides read TGTGCCAGCAGTCCTCTCGACACCGATCGACAAGAGACCCAGTACTTC.

This clonotype came up many times. The chain employs TRBV20-1 and TRBJ2-5; D might be TRBD1 (6 bases). Germline V gives CDR1 DFQATT, CDR2 SNEGSKA (reference sequence). This CDR3 is built from 14 residues. Trimming cost V 1 base and J 1 base, with 10 bases left between them. The chain's CDR3 is CSARGGRVQETQYF. CDR3 coding DNA: TGCAGTGCTAGAGGGGGGCGGGTCCAAGAGACCCAGTACTTC.